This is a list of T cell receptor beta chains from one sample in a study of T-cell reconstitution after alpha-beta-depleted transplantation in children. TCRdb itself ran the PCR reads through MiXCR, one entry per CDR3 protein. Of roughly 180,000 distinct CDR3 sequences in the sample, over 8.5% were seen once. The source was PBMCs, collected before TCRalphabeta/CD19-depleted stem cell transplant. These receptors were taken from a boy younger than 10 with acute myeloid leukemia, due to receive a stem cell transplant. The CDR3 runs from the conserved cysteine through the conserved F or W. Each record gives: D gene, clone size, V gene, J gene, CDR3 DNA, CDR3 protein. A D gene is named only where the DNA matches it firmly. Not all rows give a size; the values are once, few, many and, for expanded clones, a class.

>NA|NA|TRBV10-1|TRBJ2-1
TGCGCCAGCAGTGAAAGACTGACTGGAGAGCAGTTCTTC
CASSERLTGEQFF
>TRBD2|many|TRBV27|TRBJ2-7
TGTGCCAGCAGTCCTCTGCTTGCGGGAGGGCCCAGCTCCTACGAGCAGTACTTC
CASSPLLAGGPSSYEQYF
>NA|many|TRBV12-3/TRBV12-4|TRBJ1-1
TGTGCCAGCAGCAGCCGCGGTGTGATGAACACTGAAGCTTTCTTT
CASSSRGVMNTEAFF
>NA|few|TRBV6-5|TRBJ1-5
TGTGCCAGCAGTTACAGCATGCGTCAGCCCCAGCATTTT
CASSYSMRQPQHF
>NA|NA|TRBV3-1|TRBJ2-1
TGTGCCAGCAGCCAGAAGCCGGGACCTAGCTCCTACAATGAGCAGTTCTTC
CASSQKPGPSSYNEQFF
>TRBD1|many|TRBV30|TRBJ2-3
TGTGCCTGGAGTGTACGGGACAGCGCACGGCAGTATTTT
CAWSVRDSARQYF
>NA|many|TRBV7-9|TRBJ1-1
TGTGCCAGCAGCCCCTGGGACGGCTCGAACACTGAAGCTTTCTTT
CASSPWDGSNTEAFF
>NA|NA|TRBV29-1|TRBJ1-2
TGCAGCGTTGATGGACATGGGAAGGGCCACACCTTC
CSVDGHGKGHTF
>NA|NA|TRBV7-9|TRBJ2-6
TGTGCCAGCAGCTTAACTGGGACACCAAGCTCTGGGGCCAACGTCCTGACTTTC
CASSLTGTPSSGANVLTF
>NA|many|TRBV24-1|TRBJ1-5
TGTGCCACCAGTGGCGGGGGGAGCAATCAGCCCCAGCATTTT
CATSGGGSNQPQHF
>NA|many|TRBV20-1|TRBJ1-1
TGCAGTGCTAGATCGGACAGAATGAACACTGAAGCTTTCTTT
CSARSDRMNTEAFF
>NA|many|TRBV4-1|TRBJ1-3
TGCGCCAGCAGCCAGGGGAGAGGACTCTCTGGAAACACCATATATTTT
CASSQGRGLSGNTIYF
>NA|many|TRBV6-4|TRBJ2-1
TGTGCCAGCAGTGACTCCAAGGACAGCTACAATGAGCAGTTCTTC
CASSDSKDSYNEQFF
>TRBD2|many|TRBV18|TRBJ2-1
TGTGCCAGCTCACGCCAGACTAGCGGGCACAACTCCTACAATGAGCAGTTCTTC
CASSRQTSGHNSYNEQFF
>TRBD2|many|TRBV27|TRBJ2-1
TGTGCCAGCAGTTGGACTAGCCGTGTTGAGCAGTTCTTC
CASSWTSRVEQFF
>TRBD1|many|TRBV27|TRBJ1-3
TGTGCCAGCAGTTGGGACAGCTCTGGAAACACCATATATTTT
CASSWDSSGNTIYF
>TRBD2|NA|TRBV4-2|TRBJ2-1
TGTGCCAGCAGCCAAGATACGGGAGGACAAAACAATGAGCAGTTCTTC
CASSQDTGGQNNEQFF
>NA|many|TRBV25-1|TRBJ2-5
TGTGCCAGCAGTGGGGCTCAAGAGACCCAGTACTTC
CASSGAQETQYF
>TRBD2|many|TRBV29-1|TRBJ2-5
TGCAGCGTCGGGGGACTACTCCAAGAGACCCAGTACTTC
CSVGGLLQETQYF
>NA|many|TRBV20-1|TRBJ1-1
TGCAGTGGGGGGGGGGGAACCACTGAAGCTTTCTTT
CSGGGGTTEAFF
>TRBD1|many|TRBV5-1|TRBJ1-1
TGCGCCAGCAGCTTGGACCCGGGGACAGGGCAGGATACTGAAGCTTTCTTT
CASSLDPGTGQDTEAFF
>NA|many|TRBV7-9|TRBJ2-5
TGTGCCAGCAGCTTAGATCTGGGATTGAGGTACCAAGAGACCCAGTACTTC
CASSLDLGLRYQETQYF
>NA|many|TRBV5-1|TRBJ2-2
TGCGCCAGCAGCTGGTATGGACCTAGGTTCCGGGAGCTGTTTTTT
CASSWYGPRFRELFF
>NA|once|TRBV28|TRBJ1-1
TGTGCCAGCACCCCTACCGTAGGGGGAACGAGGAGTGTTTGGGCTTTCTTT
CASTPTVGGTRSVWAFF
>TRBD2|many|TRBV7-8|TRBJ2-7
TGTGCCAGCAGGCCTAGCGGGAGGGAGATGTACGAGCAGTACTTC
CASRPSGREMYEQYF
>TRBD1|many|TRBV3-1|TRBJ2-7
TGTGCCAGCAGCCAAACCAGGGGGCGGGTCTACGAGCAGTACTTC
CASSQTRGRVYEQYF
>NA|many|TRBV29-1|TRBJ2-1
TGCAGCGTTCTAGGTACAGGGACCAATGAGCAGTTCTTC
CSVLGTGTNEQFF
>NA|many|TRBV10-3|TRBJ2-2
TGTGCCATCAGTGAGTCCTCGGGGACGAACACCGGGGAGCTGTTTTTT
CAISESSGTNTGELFF
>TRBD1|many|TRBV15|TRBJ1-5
TGTGCCACCAGCAGAGTTACAGGGGGACATCTTCAGCCCCAGCATTTT
CATSRVTGGHLQPQHF
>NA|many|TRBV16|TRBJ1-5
TGTGCCAGCAGCCAATCCCAGGCTCCGGCGCATTTT
CASSQSQAPAHF
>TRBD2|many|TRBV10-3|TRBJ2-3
TGTGCCATCAGCACCCTAGCGGGGGAGACCCCAGATACGCAGTATTTT
CAISTLAGETPDTQYF
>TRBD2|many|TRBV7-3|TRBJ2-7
TGTGCCAGCAGCGCTTCTAGCGGTTACGAGCAGTACTTC
CASSASSGYEQYF
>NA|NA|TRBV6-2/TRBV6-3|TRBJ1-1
TGTGCCTGCAGTTACGGGAACACTGAAGCTTTCTTT
CACSYGNTEAFF
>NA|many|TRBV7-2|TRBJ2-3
TGTGCCAGCAGCTTAGGGACAGAGGGGTTCCTGGCGCAGTATTTT
CASSLGTEGFLAQYF
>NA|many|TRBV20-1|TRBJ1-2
TGCAGTGCTAGAGCCGAGGGGATCTCCCCTGGCTACACCTTC
CSARAEGISPGYTF
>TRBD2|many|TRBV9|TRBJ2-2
TGTGCCAGCAGCGCCAGCGGGAGTGGAACCGGGGAGCTGTTTTTT
CASSASGSGTGELFF
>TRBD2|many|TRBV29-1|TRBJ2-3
TGTAGCGTTGCGCTAGCGGGTAGCACAGATACGCAGTATTTT
CSVALAGSTDTQYF
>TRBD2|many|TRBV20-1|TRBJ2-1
TGCAGTGCTGTAGCGGGGGCCAATGAGCAGTTCTTC
CSAVAGANEQFF
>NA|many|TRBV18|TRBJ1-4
TGTGCCAGCACCTCCCCGGGGAAATCAAAGGGAAAACTGTTTTTT
CASTSPGKSKGKLFF
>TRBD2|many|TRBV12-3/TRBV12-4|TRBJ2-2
TGTGCCAGCAGGTCCGGGAGGGCATACACCGGGGAGCTGTTTTTT
CASRSGRAYTGELFF
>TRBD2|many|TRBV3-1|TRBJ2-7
TGTTCCAGCAGCCGCAGCGGGAGCTACGAGCAGTACTTC
CSSSRSGSYEQYF
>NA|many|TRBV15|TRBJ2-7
TGTGCCACCAGCAGAGATCAATCTGTTAGCTCCTACGAGCAGTACTTC
CATSRDQSVSSYEQYF
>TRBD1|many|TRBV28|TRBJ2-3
TGTGCCAGCAGTACAGGGGGCATCACAGATACGCAGTATTTT
CASSTGGITDTQYF
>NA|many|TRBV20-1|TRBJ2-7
TGCAGTGCTAGAGGGGGCGGAACCTACGAGCAGTACTTC
CSARGGGTYEQYF
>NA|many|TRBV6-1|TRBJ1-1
TGTGCCAGCACTGTAAAGGCAGGGTGGACTGAAGCTTTCTTT
CASTVKAGWTEAFF
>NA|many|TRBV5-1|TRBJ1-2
TGCGCCAGCAGCTTCGGGGTTTCTGGCTATGGCTACACCTTC
CASSFGVSGYGYTF
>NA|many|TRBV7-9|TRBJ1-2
TGTGCCAGCAGCCCCCAACAGGGCTTTGTGATCTATGGCTACACCTTC
CASSPQQGFVIYGYTF
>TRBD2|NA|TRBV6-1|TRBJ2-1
TGTGCCAGCAGTGATTGGGCTAGCGGGAATAATGAGCAGTTCTTC
CASSDWASGNNEQFF
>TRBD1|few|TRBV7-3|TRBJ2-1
TGTGCCAGCAGCTTCACACGACAGGGGCGCAATGAGCAGTTCTTC
CASSFTRQGRNEQFF
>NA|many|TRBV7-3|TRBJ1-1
TGTGCCAGCAGCTTATTATTACGGACTGAAGCTTTCTTT
CASSLLLRTEAFF
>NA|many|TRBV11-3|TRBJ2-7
TGTGCCAGCAGCTTTTTACCTCTCTACGAGCAGTACTTC
CASSFLPLYEQYF
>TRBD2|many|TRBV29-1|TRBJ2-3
TGCAGCGGAACTAGCGGGAGCGATACGCAGTATTTT
CSGTSGSDTQYF
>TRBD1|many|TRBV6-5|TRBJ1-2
TGTGCCAGCAGTTACCTAGACAGGGTAAATGGCTACACCTTC
CASSYLDRVNGYTF
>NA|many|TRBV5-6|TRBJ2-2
TGTGCCAGCAAGCGAGACAGGCTGAACACCGGGGAGCTGTTTTTT
CASKRDRLNTGELFF